This TCR beta chain was obtained from a study of PD-1 blockade in classical Hodgkin lymphoma. No patient escaped relapse after autologous stem cell transplantation, and brentuximab vedotin exposure varied. Broader study findings: Individuals initiating nivolumab under 1 year after ASCT were excluded.

Comment on this clone: What it binds is not known.

Generated by immunoSEQ multiplex PCR, the TCRdb table keeps only in-frame clones and is missing some. The table has about 97,000 clones, 75% to 90% seen once. The CDR3 has 16 residues. Trimming left V 0 bases short and J 0 bases short, with 11 bases between. Germline loops: CDR1 SGDLS, CDR2 YYNGEE. The chain combines TRBV9 with TRBJ2-3; D uncertain. This receptor was obtained from a human donor with classical Hodgkin lymphoma. The sequencing used peripheral blood mononuclear cells (PBMCs), collected at baseline. CDR3 DNA sequence: TGTGCCAGCAGCGTAGTAGGAAGCTACAGCACAGATACGCAGTATTTT. Amino acid sequence: CASSVVGSYSTDTQYF.